This passage covers 14 T cell receptor beta chains from one sample sequenced in a study of blood T cell repertoires in COVID-19 (dated by TCRdb to about 2020). The library was produced with the immunoSEQ multiplex PCR assay. This is the immuneACCESS table as TCRdb keeps it, with only in-frame sequences that have V and J called. A part of the clones is gone; compared with another copy, unresolved V genes explain less than half, and the rest is unexplained. Recorded for this sample are a few hundred thousand clones; approximately 82% of them occurred a single time. Around 2.9% of the sample lies in the top ten. The sample was peripheral blood. These receptors all stem from a woman younger than 30 with acute or convalescent COVID-19.

A single count supports this clone. This chain links TRBV7-3 with TRBJ2-2; TRBD2 matches 8 bases. The V gene's germline CDR1 is SGHTA and CDR2 FQGTGA. The CDR3 has 15 amino acids. The junction had 4 bases not matched to a gene; V was cut back by 1 base and J by 6 bases. CDR3 region: CASSLNGRAPGELFF. CDR3 coding DNA: TGTGCCAGCAGCTTAAACGGGAGGGCCCCCGGGGAGCTGTTTTTT. The complete variable domain, with remaining parts taken from reference TRBV7-3 and TRBJ2-2, reads GAGVSQTPSNKVTEKGKYVELRCDPISGHTALYWYRQSLGQGPEFLIYFQGTGAADDSGLPNDRFFAVRPEGSVSTLKIQRTERGDSAVYLCASSLNGRAPGELFFGEGSRLTVL.

The V gene is TRBV28, the J gene TRBJ2-7, with TRBD1 as a possible D gene (5 bases). This CDR3 comprises 14 residues. Per germline, CDR1 MDHEN and CDR2 SYDVKM. V was trimmed by 2 bases and J by 2 bases, leaving 10 bases between them. Written as DNA, the CDR3 is TGTGCCAGCAGTTTAAAGGGGCAGCCCTACGAGCAGTACTTC. Protein product: CASSLKGQPYEQYF.

The chain combines TRBV2 with TRBJ1-5; D ambiguous. Trimming shortened V by 11 bases and J by 0 bases, and 17 bases separated the two germline ends. CDR1 SNHLY and CDR2 FYNNEI come from the germline V gene. The CDR3 has 15 amino acids. The CDR3 nucleotides read TGTGCCTCCATTCGAGGCCCCTATAGCAATCAGCCCCAGCATTTT. Amino acid sequence: CASIRGPYSNQPQHF.

In its sample, this clone was seen once. The chain couples TRBV24-1 to TRBJ1-5; weak D call: TRBD1 (6 bases). CDR1 and CDR2 from the germline V gene are KGHDR and SFDVKD. V lost 4 bases and J 0 bases, leaving 12 bases between the germline ends. This CDR3 contains 16 residues. This CDR3 is CATSDYGTNSNQPQHF. Here the CDR3 DNA reads TGTGCCACCAGTGACTACGGGACAAATAGCAATCAGCCCCAGCATTTT.

This clone was recorded a few times. V usage is TRBV7-8 and J usage is TRBJ2-3; perhaps TRBD2 as D (5 bases). Germline-derived CDR1 and CDR2 are SGHVS and FQNEAQ. The CDR3 runs 14 residues. V was clipped by 6 bases and J by 1 base, with 11 bases between them. The CDR3 coding sequence is TGTGCCAGCAGACCAACGCGGGGCACAGATACGCAGTATTTT. This encodes CASRPTRGTDTQYF.

This chain links TRBV15 with TRBJ2-2; D possibly corresponds to TRBD2 (5 bases). CDR3 length: 16 residues. V lost 3 bases and J 5 bases, leaving 16 bases between the germline ends. Looked up from germline, CDR1 is LNHNV and CDR2 is YYDKDF (reference sequence). The CDR3 DNA is TGTGCCACCAGCAGTCTCCTGCCCGGCGGGACCGGGGAGCTGTTTTTT. Translation gives CATSSLLPGGTGELFF.

V usage is TRBV24-1 and J usage is TRBJ2-1; 7 nucleotides match TRBD2. Germline V gene data show CDR1 as KGHDR and CDR2 as SFDVKD. Trimming took 3 bases from V and 3 from J; bases not matched to a gene: 7. There are 16 residues in the CDR3. CDR3 bases: TGTGCCACCAGTGATCATTCTAGCGGACGCTACAATGAGCAGTTCTTC. Translating gives CATSDHSSGRYNEQFF.

The chain joins TRBV25-1 to TRBJ1-2, with 9 positions matching TRBD1. Germline-derived CDR1 and CDR2 are MGHDK and SYGVNS. The CDR3 totals 16 residues. The ends lost 4 bases at V and 5 bases at J; junction bases unmatched: 11. The CDR3 region is CASSASIPGQGYGYTF. In DNA, the CDR3 is TGTGCCAGCAGTGCCTCGATCCCGGGACAGGGATATGGCTACACCTTC.

The J gene is TRBJ1-2, the V gene TRBV3-1 (or the pseudogene TRBV3-2); tentative D call: TRBD1 (5 bases). The CDR3 spans 16 residues. Germline V lookup: CDR1 LGHDT, CDR2 YNNKEL (reference sequence). Deletions cut 1 base from V and 4 bases from J, with 16 bases between. The CDR3 DNA follows: TGTGCCAGCAGCCAAGCCCATGGGCAGGGACTCTATGGCTACACCTTC. Protein product: CASSQAHGQGLYGYTF.

The rearrangement joins TRBV11-2 to TRBJ2-1, with 12 nucleotides matching TRBD2. V trimming: 4 bases; J trimming: 5 bases; junction bases outside the gene matches: 9. The length of the CDR3 is 17 residues. Per germline, CDR1 SGHAT and CDR2 FQNNGV. CDR3 residues: CASSSTTRTSGNNEQFF. Written as DNA, the CDR3 is TGTGCCAGCAGCTCAACTACTCGGACTAGCGGGAACAATGAGCAGTTCTTC.

This clone has only one observation. CDR3 DNA sequence: TGCAGCGTTGCCCACAGGGCGAACACTGAAGCTTTCTTT. Translated: CSVAHRANTEAFF. This sequence joins TRBV29-1 and TRBJ1-1, with D perhaps TRBD1 (6 bases). The CDR3 contains 13 residues. Germline V gives CDR1 SQVTM, CDR2 ANQGSEA. V lost 4 bases and J lost 1, with 10 bases in between.

The chain recombines TRBV5-1 with TRBJ1-1; D is undetermined. Germline CDR1 SGHRS, CDR2 YFSETQ. This CDR3 region has 11 residues. Trimming pared 4 bases from V and 4 bases from J, leaving 5 bases between. CDR3 nucleotide sequence: TGCGCCAGCAGCGGAGGCACTGAAGCTTTCTTT. Residues: CASSGGTEAFF.

The rearrangement links TRBV6-5 to TRBJ2-7, with TRBD1 matching 7 bases. The germline gives CDR1 MNHEY, CDR2 SVGAGI. This CDR3 region has 15 residues. V lost 6 bases and J lost 1; bases outside the gene matches: 9. The CDR3 coding sequence is TGTGCCAGCAGCCAGGCCGGGACAGCATCCTACGAGCAGTACTTC. This codes for CASSQAGTASYEQYF.

V gene TRBV28 combines with J gene TRBJ1-2, with 10 bases aligning to TRBD1. In germline, CDR1 is MDHEN, CDR2 SYDVKM. CDR3 length equals 15 residues. V lost 5 bases, J lost 8 bases, and 11 bases stayed unmatched. As DNA, the CDR3 is TGTGCCAGCAGTCTTGGGACAGGGGCGTCCTGGGGCTACACCTTC. It yields the protein CASSLGTGASWGYTF.